This record concerns one T cell receptor (beta chain) sequence. What it recognizes is unknown. Sequenced by immunoSEQ multiplex PCR; TCRdb stores in-frame clones only, minus some. The sample records about 2,400 clones, around 21% being singletons. The record originates from a study of sequential checkpoint blockade in melanoma. Notes on the study in general: In arm A, pretreatment tumor clonality was associated with response. Mutational load did not correlate with tumor T-cell fraction or clonality.

Germline V lookup: CDR1 MNHGY, CDR2 SAAAGT. This CDR3 is built from 14 residues. Trimming left V 8 bases short and J 4 bases short, with 17 bases between. The treatment: randomized to nivolumab then ipilimumab (arm A) or the reverse (arm B). Material: tumor tissue (inferred from file names), obtained from a patient given nivolumab and ipilimumab in sequence. This clonotype originated in a human donor with melanoma. The chain combines TRBV6-8 with TRBJ1-1; D unclear. CDR3: CASFGWGAGTEAFF. In DNA form, the CDR3 reads TGTGCCAGCTTCGGATGGGGAGCTGGCACTGAAGCTTTCTTT.